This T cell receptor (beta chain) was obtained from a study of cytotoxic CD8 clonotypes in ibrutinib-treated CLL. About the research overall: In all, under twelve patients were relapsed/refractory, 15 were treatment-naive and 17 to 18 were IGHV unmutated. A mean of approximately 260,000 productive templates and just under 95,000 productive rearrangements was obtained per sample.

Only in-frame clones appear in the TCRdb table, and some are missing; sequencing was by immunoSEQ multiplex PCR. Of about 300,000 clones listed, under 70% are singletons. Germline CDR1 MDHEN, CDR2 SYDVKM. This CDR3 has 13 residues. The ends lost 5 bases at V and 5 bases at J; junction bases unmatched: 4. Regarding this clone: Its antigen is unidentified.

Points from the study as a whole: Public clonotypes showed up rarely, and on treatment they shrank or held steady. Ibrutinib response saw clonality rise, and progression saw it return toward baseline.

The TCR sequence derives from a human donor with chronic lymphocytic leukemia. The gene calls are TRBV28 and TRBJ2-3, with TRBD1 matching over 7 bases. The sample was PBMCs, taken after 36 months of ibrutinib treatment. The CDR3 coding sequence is TGTGCCAGCAGTAGGACAGGCCGAGATACGCAGTATTTT. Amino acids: CASSRTGRDTQYF.